Sequencing of this T cell receptor (beta chain) was carried out in a study of T cell responses to AZD1222 COVID-19 vaccine. Study at large: Some second doses came at about 4 weeks and others at about 12 weeks; these were pooled.

About this clone: Its target is not known.

Losses at the gene ends were 0 bases for V and 7 bases for J; bases not matched to a gene: 2. Germline assignment: CDR1 KGHDR and CDR2 SFDVKD. CDR3 length: 14 residues. Study-level results: CD4 TCRs linked to vaccination spanned spike, dominating at 160-218 and 743-854.

TCRdb's copy holds only in-frame clones and misses some; the assay was immunoSEQ multiplex PCR. This sample carries around 99,000 clones, more than 70% of them seen once, and the ten largest clones take approximately 7%. This sequence was found in an adult in good health. V is TRBV24-1 and J is TRBJ2-1; 7 bases agree with TRBD1. The sample was peripheral blood, taken on day 0 of AZD1222 vaccination. CDR3 DNA sequence: TGTGCCACCAGTGATTTGGGGACAGCTAATGAGCAGTTCTTC. Encoded protein: CATSDLGTANEQFF.